This TCR beta chain appears in the sequencing data of a study of blood T cells in healthy people across ages. Study-level results: Measured against age, TCR beta diversity per million T cells decreased in a roughly linear manner.

RNA extraction gave at least 5 micrograms of total RNA per sample. Notes on this clonotype: As yet, its antigen is unknown.

This CDR3 contains 12 residues. Trimming cost V 6 bases and J 2 bases, with 10 bases left between them. Per the germline V gene, CDR1 is SQVTM and CDR2 is ANQGSEA. A J-beta primer mix and a sample-barcoded 5' primer were used in a second PCR of roughly 6 to 11 cycles. CDR3-containing paired-end reads numbered at least 2.5 million in each sample. Each CDR3 protein gets one entry after TCRdb re-called the 5' RACE reads with MiXCR. The sample has hundreds of thousands of distinct CDR3 sequences, 55% to 70% seen once. The sequencing sample was made of blood. This receptor was taken from a man aged 25-45 years in good health. This rearrangement joins TRBV29-1 to TRBJ2-5; unclear D gene. As DNA, the CDR3 is TGCAGCGTAACCGGAGTTCAAGAGACCCAGTACTTC. Residues: CSVTGVQETQYF.